The T cell receptor beta chain under discussion was sequenced for a study of glioma-infiltrating T cells. Using RNA template, CDR3s of TCR alpha and beta were amplified with iRepertoire arm-PCR. TCRdb re-derived calls from the multiplex PCR reads in MiXCR, one entry per CDR3 protein. The top ten hold 12% of the sample, which has 300,000 to 450,000 distinct CDR3 sequences, roughly two fifths seen once. This CDR3 region has 15 residues. The V gene's germline CDR1 is LNHNV and CDR2 YYDKDF (reference sequence). Unmatched junction bases numbered 11, after V lost 5 bases and J lost 5 bases. Sequenced material: glioma tissue, nonneoplastic brain tissue, or PBMCs (not recorded which). This chain connects TRBV15 to TRBJ2-7; the match to TRBD2 covers 8 bases. The TCR was taken from a human donor with low-grade glioma or glioblastoma, undergoing nonglioma brain surgery, or in good health (not recorded which). CDR3 sequence reads: CATSPSGGPLNEQYF. The CDR3 DNA reads TGTGCCACCAGCCCCAGCGGGGGACCCCTGAACGAGCAGTACTTC.